A selection of T cell receptor beta chains follows, all from one sample in a study of control samples from healthy donors and cancer patients. Profiling relied on immunoSEQ multiplex PCR, and the TCRdb table lists in-frame clones only, not all of them. This table has around 100,000 clones, more than 90% appearing once. The sequencing input was blood. Receptor source: a human donor in good health. The donor label of this sample is uncertain. Each CDR3 is given with its conserved first and last residue. A D gene is named only where the DNA matches it firmly. Rows may omit the clone size; those that give it use once, few, many or a size class.

d_call j_call v_call clone_size cdr3_aa cdr3_nt
. TRBJ2-3 TRBV13 . CASRHVRDRTDTQYF TGTGCCAGCAGACACGTCAGGGATAGGACAGATACGCAGTATTTT
. TRBJ1-1 TRBV7-9 . CASSLGGGDGTEAFF TGTGCCAGCAGCTTAGGGGGTGGGGATGGCACTGAAGCTTTCTTT
TRBD1 TRBJ1-4 TRBV24-1 . CATSDSGTGREKLFF TGTGCCACCAGTGATTCCGGGACAGGGCGGGAAAAACTGTTTTTT
TRBD1 TRBJ1-3 TRBV25-1 . CASSDPSGQGYSGNTIYF TGTGCCAGCAGTGATCCCTCCGGACAGGGGTACTCTGGAAACACCATATATTTT
TRBD1 TRBJ2-7 TRBV19 . CASSPRTGGVYEQYF TGTGCCAGTAGTCCCAGGACAGGGGGCGTCTACGAGCAGTACTTC
. TRBJ2-5 TRBV3-1/TRBV3-2 . CASSQQGGVETQYF TGTGCCAGCAGCCAACAGGGGGGCGTGGAGACCCAGTACTTC
. TRBJ2-1 TRBV5-6 . CASSFQGVRHNEQFF TGTGCCAGCAGCTTTCAAGGGGTTAGACACAATGAGCAGTTCTTC
. TRBJ1-2 TRBV28 . CASSFKGSYGYTF TGTGCCAGCAGTTTCAAGGGTAGCTATGGCTACACCTTC
TRBD1 TRBJ2-7 TRBV9 . CASSPQMGTGRVQYF TGTGCCAGCAGCCCCCAGATGGGGACAGGGAGGGTGCAGTACTTC
. TRBJ2-1 TRBV19 . CASSIDRGGEQFF TGTGCCAGTAGTATAGATCGTGGGGGGGAGCAGTTCTTC
. TRBJ1-6 TRBV30 once CAWSLGQFNSPLHF TGTGCCTGGAGTTTAGGACAGTTTAATTCACCCCTCCACTTT
. TRBJ1-2 TRBV30 . CAWSGSQGSIGYTF TGTGCCTGGAGTGGATCGCAGGGGTCGATTGGCTACACCTTC
. TRBJ2-3 TRBV6-2/TRBV6-3 . CASSQGDTDTQYF TGTGCCAGCAGTCAAGGGGACACAGATACGCAGTATTTT
. TRBJ1-5 TRBV7-8 . CASSFLSGGAQPQHF TGTGCCAGCAGCTTTCTATCTGGAGGAGCTCAGCCCCAGCATTTT
. TRBJ2-5 TRBV24-1 . CATSGSGTLGETQYF TGTGCCACCAGTGGGAGTGGGACCCTGGGGGAGACCCAGTACTTC
TRBD1 TRBJ1-4 TRBV7-9 . CASSLGTGLEKLFF TGTGCCAGCAGCTTAGGGACAGGCCTCGAAAAACTGTTTTTT
. TRBJ2-1 TRBV28 . CASSPLGLPSYNEQFF TGTGCCAGCAGCCCCCTCGGCCTTCCCTCCTACAATGAGCAGTTCTTC
. TRBJ1-3 TRBV6-5 . CASVAVGGGNTIYF TGTGCCAGCGTCGCGGTGGGTGGTGGAAACACCATATATTTT
. TRBJ2-7 TRBV10-3 few CAIMSGVAYEQYF TGTGCCATCATGTCAGGGGTCGCATACGAGCAGTACTTC
. TRBJ2-7 TRBV2 . CASNPDGRGGGYEQYF TGTGCCAGCAACCCCGACGGGCGCGGGGGCGGTTACGAGCAGTACTTC
TRBD2 TRBJ2-7 TRBV28 . CASSSPGLANYEQYF TGTGCCAGCAGTAGCCCGGGACTAGCTAACTACGAGCAGTACTTC
. TRBJ1-2 TRBV2 . CASSEGTEHYGYTF TGTGCCAGCAGTGAAGGGACAGAACACTATGGCTACACCTTC
. TRBJ2-7 TRBV14 few CASSPRESFSEQYF TGTGCCAGCAGCCCCAGGGAATCCTTCTCCGAGCAGTACTTC
. TRBJ2-7 TRBV18 . CASSPNRREFDEQYF TGTGCCAGCTCACCGAACCGCAGGGAATTTGACGAGCAGTACTTC
. TRBJ1-2 TRBV6-5 . CASRGIRGENYGYTF TGTGCCAGCAGGGGGATCCGGGGGGAAAACTATGGCTACACCTTC
TRBD2 TRBJ2-2 TRBV24-1 . CATSEGGLVTGELFF TGTGCCACCAGTGAGGGGGGACTAGTTACCGGGGAGCTGTTTTTT
. TRBJ1-2 TRBV12-3/TRBV12-4 . CASRPTVDYGYTF TGTGCCAGCAGACCTACAGTGGACTATGGCTACACCTTC
. TRBJ1-6 TRBV5-4 . CASSLVGGVDSPLHF TGTGCCAGCAGCTTGGTGGGTGGGGTTGATTCACCCCTCCACTTT
. TRBJ1-2 TRBV7-2 . CASSPHNRDSYTF TGTGCCAGCAGTCCACACAACAGGGATAGCTACACCTTC
. TRBJ2-3 TRBV7-6 . CASSLVGTDTQYF TGTGCCAGCAGCTTAGTGGGCACAGATACGCAGTATTTT
. TRBJ1-1 TRBV20-1 . CSAIRRWAFF TGCAGTGCCATCCGAAGGTGGGCTTTCTTT
. TRBJ2-2 TRBV6-5 once CASWLGRGELFF TGTGCCAGCTGGTTAGGTCGCGGGGAGCTGTTTTTT